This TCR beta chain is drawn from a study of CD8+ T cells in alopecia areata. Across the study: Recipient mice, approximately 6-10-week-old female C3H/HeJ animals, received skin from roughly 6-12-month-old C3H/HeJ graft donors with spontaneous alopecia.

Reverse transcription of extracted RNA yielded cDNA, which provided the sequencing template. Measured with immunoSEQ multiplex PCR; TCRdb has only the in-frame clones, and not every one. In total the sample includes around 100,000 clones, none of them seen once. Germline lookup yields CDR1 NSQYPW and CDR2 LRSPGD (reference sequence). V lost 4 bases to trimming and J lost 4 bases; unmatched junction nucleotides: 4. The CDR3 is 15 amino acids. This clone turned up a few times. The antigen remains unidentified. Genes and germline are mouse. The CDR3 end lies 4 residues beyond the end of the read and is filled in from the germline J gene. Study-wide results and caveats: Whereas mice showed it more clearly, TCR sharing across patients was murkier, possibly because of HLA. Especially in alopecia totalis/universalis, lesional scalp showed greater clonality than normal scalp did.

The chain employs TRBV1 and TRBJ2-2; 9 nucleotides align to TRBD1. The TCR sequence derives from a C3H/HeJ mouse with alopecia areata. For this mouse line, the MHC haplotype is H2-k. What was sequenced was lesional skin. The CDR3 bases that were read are TGCACCTGCAGTGAACAGGGGGCGAGCACCGGG. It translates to CTCSEQGASTG. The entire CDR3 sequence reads CTCSEQGASTGQLYF.